One and the same sample provided the 6 T cell receptor beta chains below, sequenced in a study of T cells in Graves' hyperthyroidism and ophthalmopathy. From RNA transcripts, TCR beta CDR3 regions were amplified. RT-PCR in the first round (using the HTBI primer set) targeted the TCR CDR3. MiXCR was run by TCRdb on the multiplex PCR reads, yielding one entry per CDR3 protein. In the table there are fewer than 400,000 distinct CDR3 sequences, over 15% of which are singletons. Sequencing was carried out using blood. All receptors come from a man in his thirties or forties with Graves' hyperthyroidism.

This clonotype appeared many times. The V call is TRBV2, the J call TRBJ2-3; D unclear. Germline assignment: CDR1 SNHLY and CDR2 FYNNEI. Trimming stripped 5 bases from V and 6 bases from J, with 18 bases between. The CDR3 sequence is 15 residues long. CDR3: CASSRSDGHADTQYF. DNA of the CDR3: TGTGCCAGCAGTCGATCGGACGGCCACGCCGATACGCAGTATTTT.

This clonotype was counted between two and nine times. This could be a read error, since a much larger clone is one nucleotide away. The V gene is TRBV5-1, the J gene TRBJ2-1; D gene uncertain. Germline values: CDR1 SGHRS, CDR2 YFSETQ. This CDR3 contains 14 residues. CDR3: CAGSLRSSYNEQFF. CDR3 DNA: TGCGCCGGCAGCTTGAGGAGCTCCTACAATGAGCAGTTCTTC.

This clonotype has a handful of counts. The chain links TRBV7-9 to TRBJ1-4; 7 bases are a match to TRBD1. The CDR3 length is 15 residues. Germline assignment: CDR1 SEHNR and CDR2 FQNEAQ (reference sequence). V lost 8 bases, J lost 5 bases, and 11 bases stayed unmatched. CDR3 region: CASRPLGQHNEKLFF. The CDR3 nucleotides read TGTGCCAGCCGCCCCCTGGGACAGCACAATGAAAAACTGTTTTTT.

This clonotype showed up many times. Here the CDR3 DNA reads TGTGCCAGCAGTTTAGCCCCAATAGGCTATGGCTACACCTTC. This translates into CASSLAPIGYGYTF. The chain joins TRBV28 to TRBJ1-2; D is unclear. Germline-derived CDR1 and CDR2 are MDHEN and SYDVKM. This CDR3 comprises 14 residues. Trimming removed 2 bases at V and 4 bases at J, with 11 bases between.

This clonotype showed up many times. V and J are TRBV11-1 and TRBJ2-5, with 7 nucleotides matching TRBD2. The germline CDR1 and CDR2 sequences are SGHAT and FQDESV (reference sequence). The ends lost 1 base at V and 0 bases at J; junction bases unmatched: 5. This CDR3 is built from 16 residues. The CDR3 sequence: CASSLGASGHQETQYF. The DNA for the CDR3 is TGTGCCAGCAGCTTAGGGGCTAGCGGTCACCAAGAGACCCAGTACTTC.

In this sample, this clonotype turned up many times. V and J are TRBV6-1 and TRBJ1-1; D not certain. The CDR3 totals 14 residues. Between the trimmed V and J ends, which lost 5 bases and 1 base, there was a span of 11 bases. CDR1 MNHNS and CDR2 SASEGT come from the germline V gene. CDR3 residues: CASSKRQSNTEAFF. The CDR3 DNA reads as TGTGCCAGCAGTAAGCGACAATCGAACACTGAAGCTTTCTTT.